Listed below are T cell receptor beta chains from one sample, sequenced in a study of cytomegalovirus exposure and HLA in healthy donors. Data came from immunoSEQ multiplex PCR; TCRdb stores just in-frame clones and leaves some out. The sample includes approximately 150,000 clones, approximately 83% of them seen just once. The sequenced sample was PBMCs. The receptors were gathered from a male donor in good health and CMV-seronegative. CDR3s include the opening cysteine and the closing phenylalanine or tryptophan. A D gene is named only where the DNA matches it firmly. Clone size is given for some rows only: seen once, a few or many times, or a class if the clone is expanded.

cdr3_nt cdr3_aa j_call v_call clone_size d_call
TGTGCCAGCAGTGAGCAGGGGAACTATGGCTACACCTTC CASSEQGNYGYTF TRBJ1-2 TRBV27 many NA
TGTGCCAGCAGTGTCAGGGTTTCTGGAAACACCATATATTTT CASSVRVSGNTIYF TRBJ1-3 TRBV6-1 NA NA
TGTGCCAGCAGCTTACCAGGGTTTCCTGAAGCTTTCTTT CASSLPGFPEAFF TRBJ1-1 TRBV7-9 NA NA
TGTGCCTGGTCGGACGGCGGGAGGGGTTACAATGAGCAGTTCTTC CAWSDGGRGYNEQFF TRBJ2-1 TRBV30 NA TRBD2
TGTGCCAGCGGGGAGATAAGCACCTTC CASGEISTF TRBJ1-2 TRBV28 NA NA
TGCGCCAGCAGCTTGGGAACCGGGAGACTTCTCTACGAGCAGTACTTC CASSLGTGRLLYEQYF TRBJ2-7 TRBV5-1 few NA
TGTGCCAGCATCCTGACTGGGGGAGGCACTGAAGCTTTCTTT CASILTGGGTEAFF TRBJ1-1 TRBV5-6 NA NA
TGTGCCAGCAGCTTAAAGGGACAGGGGAAAAATGGCTACACCTTC CASSLKGQGKNGYTF TRBJ1-2 TRBV5-8 NA TRBD1
TGCGCCAGCAGCCAAGATTCCGGGACTAGCGGGAGGGCCGGTGAGACCCAGTACTTC CASSQDSGTSGRAGETQYF TRBJ2-5 TRBV4-3 NA TRBD2
TGTGCCCCCGAATGGGAGAACCCTCAGCCCCAGCATTTT CAPEWENPQPQHF TRBJ1-5 TRBV11-2 NA NA
TGTGCCAGCAGCCCACAGGACAGAGGGAGGGAGCAGTACTTC CASSPQDRGREQYF TRBJ2-5 TRBV9 NA NA
TGTGCTACCGAACCGGGACAGGTCAACTATGGCTACACCTTC CATEPGQVNYGYTF TRBJ1-2 TRBV30 NA TRBD1
TGTGCCAGCAGCTGGTCGGGACAGGGTAACTATGGCTACACCTTC CASSWSGQGNYGYTF TRBJ1-2 TRBV25-1 NA TRBD1
TGTGCCAGCAGCTCCCTCGGACTGTCAAGGGTAGCTTTCTTT CASSSLGLSRVAFF TRBJ1-1 TRBV7-2 NA NA
TGTGCCAGCGGACCGGACAGGGGGTTTGGCTACACCTTC CASGPDRGFGYTF TRBJ1-2 TRBV7-9 NA TRBD1
TGTGCCACTTCGGACACCAATCAGCCCCAGCATTTT CATSDTNQPQHF TRBJ1-5 TRBV15 NA NA
TGTGCCAGCAGCCTTACCTCTGACAGGGTTTCGTCACCCCTCCACTTT CASSLTSDRVSSPLHF TRBJ1-6 TRBV27 NA TRBD1
TGTGCCAGCTCTGACAGGGAGCCTCATTTCGTTAACTATGGCTACACCTTC CASSDREPHFVNYGYTF TRBJ1-2 TRBV28 NA TRBD1
TGTGCCAGCTCCAGGGGTCGAGGCGGTAATGAAAAACTGTTTTTT CASSRGRGGNEKLFF TRBJ1-4 TRBV18 once NA
TGCAGCGTTTCCGGGTCCTACAATGAGCAGTTCTTC CSVSGSYNEQFF TRBJ2-1 TRBV29-1 NA NA
TGCGCCAGCAGCTTTACAGGGGGAAACACTGAAGCTTTCTTT CASSFTGGNTEAFF TRBJ1-1 TRBV5-1 NA TRBD1
TGTGCCAGCAGCTCCTGGGGGGTTGGCAATGAGCAGTTCTTC CASSSWGVGNEQFF TRBJ2-1 TRBV7-9 NA NA
TGCGCCAGCAGGATTTCTAGCGATGAGCAGTTCTTC CASRISSDEQFF TRBJ2-1 TRBV5-1 NA NA
TGTGCCAGCAGCTTAGCTATTGGAGCCTACGAGCAGTACTTC CASSLAIGAYEQYF TRBJ2-7 TRBV7-9 NA NA
TGTGCCAGCAGTGCTGGGACAGGGGGAAATTCACCCCTCCACTTT CASSAGTGGNSPLHF TRBJ1-6 TRBV25-1 NA TRBD1
TGTGCCAGCAGCCGAGACGGGACTAGCGGGCTACGCACAGATACGCAGTATTTT CASSRDGTSGLRTDTQYF TRBJ2-3 TRBV7-2 NA TRBD2
TGTGCCAGCAGCGCGGAGACAGGGGGTAGCAATCAGCCCCAGCATTTT CASSAETGGSNQPQHF TRBJ1-5 TRBV5-6 few TRBD1
TGTGCCAGCAGTTGGACAGGGGGCAAAGAGACCCAGTACTTC CASSWTGGKETQYF TRBJ2-5 TRBV28 once TRBD1
TGTGCCAGCAGTTCGACAGGGGTTAATTCACCCCTCCACTTT CASSSTGVNSPLHF TRBJ1-6 TRBV28 NA TRBD1
TGTGCCAGCAGGCCTACTAGGGATAGCCAGCCCCAGCATTTT CASRPTRDSQPQHF TRBJ1-5 TRBV28 NA NA
TGTGCCTGGAGCCTTACACACCAAGAGACCCAGTACTTC CAWSLTHQETQYF TRBJ2-5 TRBV30 once NA